This T cell receptor beta chain is from a study of vaccination effects on CD4 cells after COVID-19. Study conclusions and caveats: There was only 1 of 255 vaccine-induced clones in healthy vaccinees that cross-reacted with common cold coronaviruses.

ViraFEST used viral peptide pools to expand antigen-specific CD4+ T cells before sequencing. The culture ran for around nine days before CD4+ T cells were isolated. Nucleocapsid antibodies were negative in the vaccine recipients, who had never had SARS-CoV-2 infection. Days 3 and 7 were when half the medium was replaced with IL-2 medium. The protocol was immunoSEQ multiplex PCR, while the TCRdb copy is restricted to in-frame clones and leaves out a portion. Among 35,000 to 45,000 clones listed, about 80% were seen once. This clone appeared a few times. What it binds is unknown. This clonotype originated in a human donor who received a COVID-19 vaccine. The material sequenced was CD4+ T cells from PBMCs cultured with SARS-CoV-2 spike peptides, taken before COVID-19 vaccination.

The CDR3 DNA reads as TGTGCCAGCAGCGTAGATCCGGGAAGAGGGCAGCCCCAGCATTTT. Encoded protein: CASSVDPGRGQPQHF. The V and J genes are TRBV9 and TRBJ1-5; no clear D gene. Germline CDR1 reads SGDLS; CDR2 reads YYNGEE. Between the trimmed V and J ends, which lost 0 bases and 7 bases, there was a span of 14 bases. The CDR3 is 15 residues long.